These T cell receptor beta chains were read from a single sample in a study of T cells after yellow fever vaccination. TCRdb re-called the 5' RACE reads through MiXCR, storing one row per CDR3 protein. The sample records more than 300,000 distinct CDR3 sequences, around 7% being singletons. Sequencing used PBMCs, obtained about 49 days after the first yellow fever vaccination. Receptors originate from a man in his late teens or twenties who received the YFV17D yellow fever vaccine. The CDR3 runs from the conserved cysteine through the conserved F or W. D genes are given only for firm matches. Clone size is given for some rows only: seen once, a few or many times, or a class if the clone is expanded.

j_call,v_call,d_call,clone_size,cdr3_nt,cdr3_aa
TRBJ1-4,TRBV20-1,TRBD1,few,TGCAGTGCTAGACACGGGACAGGGGATGAAAAACTGTTTTTT,CSARHGTGDEKLFF
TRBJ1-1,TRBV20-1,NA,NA,TGCAGTGCTAGGTTGCGGGTGAACACTGAAGCTTTCTTT,CSARLRVNTEAFF
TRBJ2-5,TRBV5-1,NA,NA,TGCGCCAGCACCGGCGGGGCGGCGACAGAGACCCAGTACTTC,CASTGGAATETQYF
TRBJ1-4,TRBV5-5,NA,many,TGTGCCAGCAGCTTGGGCGGATTACTTAATGAAAAACTGTTTTTT,CASSLGGLLNEKLFF
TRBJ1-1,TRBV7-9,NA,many,TGTGCCAGCAGCGACACAGGGAATGAAGCTTTCTTT,CASSDTGNEAFF
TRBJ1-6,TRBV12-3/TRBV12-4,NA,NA,TGTGCCAGCCACGGTTATAATTCACCCCTCCACTTT,CASHGYNSPLHF
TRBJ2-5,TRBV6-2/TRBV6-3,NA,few,TGTGCCAGCAGTCCCCTGACGACAGGTTTGGGGACCCAGTACTTC,CASSPLTTGLGTQYF
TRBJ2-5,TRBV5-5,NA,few,TGTGCCAGCAGCTTGGCCCCGGGGGGCCCATTGGCTCAGTACTTC,CASSLAPGGPLAQYF
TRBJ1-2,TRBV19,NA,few,TGTGCCAGTAGTTCAGGGTTTCGCGGCTACACCTTC,CASSSGFRGYTF
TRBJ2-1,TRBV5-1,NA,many,TGCGCCAGCAGCCCAACCGGGACAAGAGACTACAATGAGCAGTTCTTC,CASSPTGTRDYNEQFF
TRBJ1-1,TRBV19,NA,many,TGTGCCAGTAGTCGGGACGGAATGAACACTGAAGCTTTCTTT,CASSRDGMNTEAFF
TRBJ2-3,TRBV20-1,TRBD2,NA,TGCAGTGCTAGGATTAGCGGGGCACCCACAGATACGCAGTATTTT,CSARISGAPTDTQYF
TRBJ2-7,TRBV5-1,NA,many,TGCGCCAGCAGCCTTCCATCAACTCGACGCTACGAGCAGTACTTC,CASSLPSTRRYEQYF
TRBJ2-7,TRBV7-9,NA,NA,TGTGCCAGTAGTAGAGTGGGTTTCTTCGAGCAGTACTTC,CASSRVGFFEQYF
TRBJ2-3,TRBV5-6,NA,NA,TGTGCCAGCAGTCCGGGCATCAATACGCAGTATTTT,CASSPGINTQYF
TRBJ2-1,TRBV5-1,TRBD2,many,TGCGCCAGCAGCGTTAACCGGGGGGGAAGCAACAATGAGCAGTTCTTC,CASSVNRGGSNNEQFF
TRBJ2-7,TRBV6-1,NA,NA,TGTGCCAGCAGTCCGCCTAGGACCTACACCTCCTACGAGCAGTACTTC,CASSPPRTYTSYEQYF
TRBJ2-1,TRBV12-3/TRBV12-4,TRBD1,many,TGTGCCAGCAGCCCACAGGGGGCGCACAATGAGCAGTTCTTC,CASSPQGAHNEQFF
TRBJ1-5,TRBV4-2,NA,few,TGTGCCAGCAGCCCTCTAGGCGATTCAAATCAGCCCCAGCATTTT,CASSPLGDSNQPQHF
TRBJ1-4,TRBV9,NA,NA,TGTGCCAGCAGCGTAGGGAACCAACCAACTAATGAAAAACTGTTTTTT,CASSVGNQPTNEKLFF
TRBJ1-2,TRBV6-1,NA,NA,TGTGCCACCTCCCAGGCAGCGCCTAATTGGGGCTACACCTTC,CATSQAAPNWGYTF
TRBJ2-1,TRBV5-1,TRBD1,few,TGCGCCAGCAGCCTGGAAGGGGGCCCGCACAATGAGCAGTTCTTC,CASSLEGGPHNEQFF
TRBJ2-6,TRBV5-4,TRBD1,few,TGTGCCAGCAGCTGGGAGTCGGGACAGGGAATAGTTGGGGCCAACGTCCTGACTTTC,CASSWESGQGIVGANVLTF
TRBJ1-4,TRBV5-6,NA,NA,TGTGCCAGCAGCTTGGCGCCCGGGTCGCCGAATGAAAAACTGTTTTTT,CASSLAPGSPNEKLFF
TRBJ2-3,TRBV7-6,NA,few,TGTGCCAGCAGCTTATCTATAGGAGCAGATACGCAGTATTTT,CASSLSIGADTQYF
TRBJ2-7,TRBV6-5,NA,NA,TGTGCCAGCAGTTACTCGACGGCCAGCTACGAGCAGTACTTC,CASSYSTASYEQYF
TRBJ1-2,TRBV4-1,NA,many,TGCGCCAGCAGCCAAGCTGGTAACTATGGCTACACCTTC,CASSQAGNYGYTF
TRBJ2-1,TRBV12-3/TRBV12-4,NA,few,TGTGCCAGCCGGGTAGGGCCCGTCTACAATGAGCAGTTCTTC,CASRVGPVYNEQFF
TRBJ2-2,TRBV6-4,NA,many,TGTGCCAGCAGTGACTCGATTCCAGGGACTGGGACCGGGGAGCTGTTTTTT,CASSDSIPGTGTGELFF
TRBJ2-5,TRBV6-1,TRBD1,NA,TGTGCCAGCAGTATATTAACAGGGGGCCGAGAGACCCAGTACTTC,CASSILTGGRETQYF
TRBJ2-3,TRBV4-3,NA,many,TGCGCCAGCAGCCAGCATTGGGACGCCTCTACGCAGTATTTT,CASSQHWDASTQYF
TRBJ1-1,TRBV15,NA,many,TGTGCCACCAGCACCGAACGGGTCACTGAAGCTTTCTTT,CATSTERVTEAFF
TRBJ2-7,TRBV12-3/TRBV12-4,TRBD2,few,TGTGCCAGCAGCCGTAGCGGGGGGAATGATCAGTACTTC,CASSRSGGNDQYF
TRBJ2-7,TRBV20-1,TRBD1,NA,TGCAGTGCCAGAAGGGACAGCTCCTACGAGCAGTACTTC,CSARRDSSYEQYF
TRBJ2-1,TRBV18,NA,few,TGTGCCAGCTCACCCCGGGGCTTCAATGAGCAGTTCTTC,CASSPRGFNEQFF
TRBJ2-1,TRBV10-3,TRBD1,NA,TGTGCCATCAGTGGACAGGGAAGAGACGAGCAGTTCTTC,CAISGQGRDEQFF
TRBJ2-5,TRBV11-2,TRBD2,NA,TGTGCCAGCAGCTTGGGGAAGGGAGGCGGGGGGGCCGTACAAGAGACCCAGTACTTC,CASSLGKGGGGAVQETQYF